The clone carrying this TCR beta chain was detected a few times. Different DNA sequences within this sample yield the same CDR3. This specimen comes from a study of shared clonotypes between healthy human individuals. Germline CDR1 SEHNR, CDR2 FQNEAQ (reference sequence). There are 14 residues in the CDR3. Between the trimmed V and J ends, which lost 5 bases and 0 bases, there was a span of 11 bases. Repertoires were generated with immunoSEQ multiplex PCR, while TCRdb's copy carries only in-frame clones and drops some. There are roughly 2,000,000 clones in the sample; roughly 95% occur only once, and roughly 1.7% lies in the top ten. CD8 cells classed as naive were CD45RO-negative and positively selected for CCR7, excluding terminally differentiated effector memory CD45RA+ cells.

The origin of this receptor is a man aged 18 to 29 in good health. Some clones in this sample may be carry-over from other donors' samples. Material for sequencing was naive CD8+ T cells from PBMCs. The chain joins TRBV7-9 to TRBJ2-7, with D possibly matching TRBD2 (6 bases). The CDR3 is CASSTTGSSYEQYF. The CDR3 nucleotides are TGTGCCAGCAGCACAACCGGGAGCTCCTACGAGCAGTACTTC.